One sample yielded the 17 T cell receptor beta chains listed below, sequenced in a study of identical twins. TCRdb analysed the 5' RACE reads with MiXCR anew, one entry per CDR3 protein. The repertoire holds 450,000 or so distinct CDR3 sequences, with roughly a quarter as singletons. This same sample was also taken into another study, of T cells expressing NK-cell markers.

The sample consisted of CD4+ T cells sorted from blood. These TCRs come from a woman in her late teens or twenties in good health.

The chain recombines TRBV20-1 with TRBJ2-6; no clear D. The germline gives CDR1 DFQATT, CDR2 SNEGSKA (reference sequence). This CDR3 region has 15 residues. V lost 0 bases and J lost 0, with 6 bases in between. CDR3 bases: TGCAGTGCTAGAGAGGGGTCCTCTGGGGCCAACGTCCTGACTTTC. Amino acid sequence: CSAREGSSGANVLTF.

CDR3 loop: CSVITYNEQFF. CDR3 coding DNA: TGCAGCGTTATAACTTACAATGAGCAGTTCTTC. The chain couples TRBV29-1 to TRBJ2-1, with D unclear. Germline loops: CDR1 SQVTM, CDR2 ANQGSEA. CDR3 size: 11 residues. V was shortened by 5 bases and J by 4 bases, with 6 bases between the two germline ends.

This sequence joins TRBV5-5 and TRBJ2-1; D may match TRBD1 or TRBD2 (5 bases each). Trimming removed 3 bases at V and 7 bases at J, with 14 bases between. Per germline, CDR1 SGHKS and CDR2 YYEKEE (reference sequence). CDR3 length equals 14 residues. CDR3 coding DNA: TGTGCCAGCAGCTCAACTCTTTGGGGGAATGAGCAGTTCTTC. It is translated as CASSSTLWGNEQFF.

This clonotype was recorded a few times. The chain employs TRBV4-2 and TRBJ2-7, with 9 bases identical to TRBD1. CDR1 and CDR2 from the germline V gene are LGHNA and YNFKEQ. The CDR3 is made up of 16 amino acids. V lost 3 bases to trimming and J lost 4 bases; unmatched junction nucleotides: 10. The CDR3 loop reads CASSHARTGDLYEQYF. The CDR3 nucleotides are TGTGCCAGCAGCCACGCTCGGACAGGGGATCTTTACGAGCAGTACTTC.

The chain combines TRBV5-1 with TRBJ2-7; no clear D. The CDR3 totals 15 residues. Per the germline V gene, CDR1 is SGHRS and CDR2 is YFSETQ. V was trimmed by 5 bases and J by 0 bases, leaving 15 bases between them. As DNA, the CDR3 is TGCGCCAGCAGGTTTGCGTCAGTAAGCTCCTACGAGCAGTACTTC. Its translation is CASRFASVSSYEQYF.

The chain has TRBV27 and TRBJ2-3; D uncertain. Germline lookup yields CDR1 MNHEY and CDR2 SMNVEV (reference sequence). The V end lost 6 bases, the J end lost 0 bases, and 10 bases lay between the germline ends. The CDR3 is 14 amino acids. CDR3 in amino acids: CASSEASSTDTQYF. The CDR3 DNA reads as TGTGCCAGCAGCGAAGCCTCTAGCACAGATACGCAGTATTTT.

This clonotype showed up just a few times. The V call is TRBV10-3, the J call TRBJ2-3; 9 bases are a match to TRBD2. CDR3 size: 15 residues. The trim removed 0 bases at V and 6 bases at J, leaving 4 bases unmatched. Germline V CDR1 and CDR2: ENHRY, SYGVKD. The CDR3 DNA is TGTGCCATCAGTGAGTCGGCGGGGGGGCGTGATACGCAGTATTTT. Translating gives CAISESAGGRDTQYF.

This clonotype occurred a few times. The J gene is TRBJ2-2, the V gene TRBV7-9; weak D call: TRBD2 (5 bases). Germline-derived CDR1 and CDR2 are SEHNR and FQNEAQ (reference sequence). The CDR3 covers 15 residues. Trimming took off 5 bases at V and 3 bases at J, with 13 bases between the two ends. CDR3 bases: TGTGCCAGCAGCGGGAGTTCAGGATACACCGGGGAGCTGTTTTTT. It is translated as CASSGSSGYTGELFF.

This chain links TRBV7-9 with TRBJ2-7; D not certain. In germline, CDR1 is SEHNR, CDR2 FQNEAQ (reference sequence). CDR3 length: 15 residues. Trimming removed 1 base from V and 3 bases from J, with 13 bases in between. This chain's CDR3 is CASSLVRAGYYEQYF. CDR3 nucleotides: TGTGCCAGCAGCTTAGTTAGGGCAGGTTACTACGAGCAGTACTTC. Together with reference TRBV7-9 and TRBJ2-7, the CDR3 gives the full variable domain: DTGVSQNPRHKITKRGQNVTFRCDPISEHNRLYWYRQTLGQGPEFLTYFQNEAQLEKSRLLSDRFSAERPKGSFSTLEIQRTEQGDSAMYLCASSLVRAGYYEQYFGPGTRLTVT.

The V gene is TRBV30, the J gene TRBJ1-1; no firm D call. Looked up from germline, CDR1 is GTSNPN and CDR2 is SVGIG (reference sequence). Trimming pared 2 bases from V and 0 bases from J, leaving 7 bases between. There are 13 residues in the CDR3. CDR3 sequence (DNA): TGTGCCTGGAGTTTTGAGCTGAACACTGAAGCTTTCTTT. Translation: CAWSFELNTEAFF.

The V and J genes are TRBV5-1 and TRBJ1-1; 9 nucleotides match TRBD1. The ends lost 4 bases at V and 11 bases at J; junction bases unmatched: 9. CDR1 and CDR2 (germline): SGHRS, YFSETQ. This CDR3 region has 13 residues. The DNA of the CDR3 is TGCGCCAGCAGCCAGACAGGGGGATGGAATGCTTTCTTT. Protein: CASSQTGGWNAFF. Full variable domain (rest looked up from reference TRBV5-1 and TRBJ1-1): KAGVTQTPRYLIKTRGQQVTLSCSPISGHRSVSWYQQTPGQGLQFLFEYFSETQRNKGNFPGRFSGRQFSNSRSEMNVSTLELGDSALYLCASSQTGGWNAFFGQGTRLTVV.

This sequence joins TRBV12-3 or TRBV12-4 and TRBJ2-7, with TRBD2 identical over 7 bases. There are 16 residues in the CDR3. Trimming took 3 bases from V and 6 from J; bases not matched to a gene: 14. CDR3 amino acids: CASSFRKVAGAGEQYF. CDR3 coding DNA: TGTGCCAGCAGTTTTCGAAAGGTGGCGGGAGCGGGCGAGCAGTACTTC.

This chain joins TRBV24-1 and TRBJ2-1, with TRBD2 matching 7 bases. The CDR3 consists of 14 residues. Germline V gene sequence: CDR1 KGHDR, CDR2 SFDVKD. Losses at the gene ends were 7 bases for V and 9 bases for J; bases not matched to a gene: 11. CDR3 in amino acids: CATRPSGTKGEQFF. The DNA for the CDR3 is TGTGCCACCAGACCCAGCGGGACTAAGGGTGAGCAGTTCTTC.

This clonotype was recorded a few times. This chain links TRBV9 with TRBJ2-6, with no clear D. The CDR3 is 16 residues long. Between the trimmed V and J ends, which lost 0 bases and 0 bases, there was a span of 7 bases. Looked up from germline, CDR1 is SGDLS and CDR2 is YYNGEE. CDR3 nucleotide sequence: TGTGCCAGCAGCGTAGGAGGTGGCTCTGGGGCCAACGTCCTGACTTTC. It is translated as CASSVGGGSGANVLTF.

This clonotype has more than one count but fewer than ten. The chain carries TRBV6-1 and TRBJ1-3, with TRBD1 matching 8 bases. Per germline, CDR1 MNHNS and CDR2 SASEGT. The CDR3 contains 15 residues. After removal of 6 bases from V and 3 bases from J, the junction contained 7 bases not matched to a gene. CDR3 in amino acids: CASRDRAIFGNTIYF. The CDR3 DNA sequence: TGTGCCAGCAGGGACAGGGCCATTTTTGGAAACACCATATATTTT.

This chain's CDR3 is CASSQSPRGYEQYF. In DNA, the CDR3 is TGCGCCAGCAGTCAATCCCCCAGGGGCTACGAGCAGTACTTC. The chain employs TRBV23-1 and TRBJ2-7, with a tentative D call TRBD1 (6 bases). TRBV23-1 is an ORF for which the function is uncertain. The length of the CDR3 is 14 residues. V gave up 0 bases and J gave up 3 bases, with 9 bases separating them.

The rearrangement joins TRBV7-2 to TRBJ2-1; TRBD2 agrees at 13 bases. V dropped 9 bases and J dropped 7; count of bases not matched to a gene: 9. The CDR3 runs 15 residues. The germline V gene encodes CDR1 SGHTA and CDR2 FQGNSA. CDR3 residues: CASGGGTSGTNEQFF. The CDR3 DNA reads TGTGCCAGTGGGGGCGGGACTAGCGGGACAAATGAGCAGTTCTTC.